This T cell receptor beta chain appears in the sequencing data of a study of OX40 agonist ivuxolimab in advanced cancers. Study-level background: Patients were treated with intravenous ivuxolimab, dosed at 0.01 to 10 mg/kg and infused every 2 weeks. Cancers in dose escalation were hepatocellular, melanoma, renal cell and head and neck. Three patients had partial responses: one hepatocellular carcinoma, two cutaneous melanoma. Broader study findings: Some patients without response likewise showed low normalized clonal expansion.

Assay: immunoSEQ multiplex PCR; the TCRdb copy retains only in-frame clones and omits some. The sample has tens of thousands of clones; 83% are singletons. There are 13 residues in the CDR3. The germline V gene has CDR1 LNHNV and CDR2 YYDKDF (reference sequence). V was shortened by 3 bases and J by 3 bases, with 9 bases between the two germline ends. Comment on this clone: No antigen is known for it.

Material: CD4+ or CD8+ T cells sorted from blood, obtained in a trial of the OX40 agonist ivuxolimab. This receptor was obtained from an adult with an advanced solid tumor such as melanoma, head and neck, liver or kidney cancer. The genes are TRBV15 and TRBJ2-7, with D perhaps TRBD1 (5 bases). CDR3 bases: TGTGCCACCAGCAGTGGGGCTGACTACGAGCAGTACTTC. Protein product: CATSSGADYEQYF.